Listed below are T cell receptor beta chains from one sample, sequenced in a study of breast tumors, draining lymph nodes, adjacent tissues. Each CDR3 protein gets one entry after TCRdb re-called the multiplex PCR reads with MiXCR. Seen here are about 150,000 distinct CDR3 sequences, 20% to 25% observed once, and the top ten hold just over 2.5%. The sequencing input was axillary lymph node tissue. These TCRs come from a female donor with breast cancer. Some clones in this sample may be carry-over from other donors' samples. The CDR3 runs from the conserved cysteine through the conserved F or W. The D gene is left open where the match is weak. Where a row states a size, it is once, few, many or the class of an expanded clone; other rows omit it.

clone size	V gene	D gene	J gene	CDR3 protein	CDR3 DNA
.	TRBV30	TRBD1	TRBJ2-2	CAWSGDRDTGELFF	TGTGCCTGGAGTGGAGACAGGGACACCGGGGAGCTGTTTTTT
many	TRBV2	TRBD1	TRBJ1-6	CASSAKSSTGRSYNSPLHF	TGTGCCAGCAGTGCGAAGAGCTCGACAGGGAGATCCTATAATTCACCCCTCCACTTT
many	TRBV5-8	TRBD1	TRBJ1-6	CASSRETGRVNSPLHF	TGTGCCAGCAGCCGCGAGACAGGGAGGGTTAATTCACCCCTCCACTTT
many	TRBV12-3/TRBV12-4	.	TRBJ2-3	CASTSGTDTQYF	TGTGCCAGCACTAGCGGCACAGATACGCAGTATTTT
many	TRBV7-2	.	TRBJ2-2	CASSLAGGSNTGELFF	TGTGCCAGCAGCTTAGCGGGAGGATCGAACACCGGGGAGCTGTTTTTT
few	TRBV6-2/TRBV6-3	.	TRBJ2-7	CASSYTSWYEQYF	TGTGCCAGCAGTTACACTAGTTGGTACGAGCAGTACTTC
many	TRBV28	.	TRBJ1-6	CASLQGRARTSPLHF	TGTGCCAGCCTCCAAGGGAGGGCGAGGACGTCACCCCTCCACTTT
many	TRBV7-3	.	TRBJ2-3	CASSELRTDTQYF	TGTGCCAGCAGCGAGCTTCGCACAGATACGCAGTATTTT
.	TRBV6-1	.	TRBJ1-5	CATNGPNSDQPQHF	TGTGCCACCAATGGTCCGAATTCCGATCAGCCCCAGCATTTT
few	TRBV5-8	.	TRBJ2-3	CASSLERTDTQYF	TGTGCCAGCAGCTTGGAGAGGACAGATACGCAGTATTTT
few	TRBV30	TRBD1	TRBJ2-1	CAWNYRGRNNEQFF	TGTGCCTGGAACTACAGGGGGCGCAACAATGAGCAGTTCTTC
many	TRBV24-1	TRBD2	TRBJ2-3	CATSDFGRGFTDTQYF	TGTGCCACCAGTGATTTTGGGCGGGGGTTCACAGATACGCAGTATTTT
many	TRBV4-1	.	TRBJ1-4	CASSQGSGNEKLFF	TGCGCCAGCAGCCAAGGCAGTGGGAATGAAAAACTGTTTTTT
.	TRBV30	.	TRBJ2-7	CAWSVRSARGSSYEQYF	TGTGCCTGGAGTGTACGTTCGGCGAGGGGCAGCTCCTACGAGCAGTACTTC
medium-sized	TRBV7-2	TRBD2	TRBJ2-1	CASSSKLAGGNEQFF	TGTGCCAGCAGCTCAAAACTAGCGGGAGGGAATGAGCAGTTCTTC
many	TRBV11-1	TRBD1	TRBJ2-1	CASSFRQGWVEQFF	TGTGCCAGCAGCTTCCGACAGGGCTGGGTCGAGCAGTTCTTC
many	TRBV7-9	.	TRBJ2-1	CASSRAGSNEQFF	TGTGCCAGCAGCCGCGCCGGGTCCAATGAGCAGTTCTTC
many	TRBV7-9	TRBD1	TRBJ1-4	CASSPTGGHEKLFF	TGTGCCAGCAGCCCCACAGGGGGGCATGAAAAACTGTTTTTT
many	TRBV7-8	TRBD1	TRBJ2-2	CASSTSGTGPTGELFF	TGTGCCAGCAGCACATCCGGGACAGGGCCCACCGGGGAGCTGTTTTTT
many	TRBV6-6	TRBD1	TRBJ2-1	CASRGQGEWFF	TGTGCCAGCAGGGGACAGGGTGAGTGGTTCTTC
many	TRBV5-1	.	TRBJ2-2	CASSLRGLDTGELFF	TGCGCCAGCAGCTTGAGGGGTTTGGACACCGGGGAGCTGTTTTTT
many	TRBV6-2/TRBV6-3	TRBD1	TRBJ1-2	CASSSLDRMFSYTF	TGTGCCAGCAGTTCCTTGGACAGGATGTTTAGCTACACCTTC
many	TRBV5-1	.	TRBJ1-2	CASSIDTYGYTF	TGCGCCAGCAGCATCGACACATATGGCTACACCTTC
many	TRBV2	TRBD1	TRBJ1-2	CASRPDRGPNYGYTF	TGTGCCAGCAGACCGGACAGGGGACCTAACTATGGCTACACCTTC
.	TRBV29-1	TRBD2	TRBJ2-2	CSVEVLSGRTGELFF	TGCAGCGTTGAAGTCCTTAGCGGGAGAACCGGGGAGCTGTTTTTT
many	TRBV27	TRBD2	TRBJ2-7	CASSVSTSGSYEQYF	TGTGCCAGCAGTGTCAGTACTAGCGGTTCCTACGAGCAGTACTTC
many	TRBV9	.	TRBJ2-2	CASSTPSLANTGELFF	TGTGCCAGCAGCACCCCCTCACTAGCCAACACCGGGGAGCTGTTTTTT
many	TRBV2	.	TRBJ2-7	CASTKTTRVEQYF	TGTGCCAGCACCAAGACTACTAGGGTAGAGCAGTACTTC
many	TRBV7-2	.	TRBJ1-4	CASSLDPLRSATNEKLFF	TGTGCCAGCAGCTTAGACCCCCTTCGGAGTGCAACTAATGAAAAACTGTTTTTT
.	TRBV11-2	.	TRBJ2-7	CASSWGTGSLEQYF	TGTGCCAGCAGCTGGGGCACCGGGAGCCTGGAGCAGTACTTC
many	TRBV24-1	.	TRBJ2-3	CATSDPTGTDTQYF	TGTGCCACCAGTGACCCGACTGGGACAGATACGCAGTATTTT
.	TRBV3-1	.	TRBJ2-5	CASGVGETQYF	TGTGCCAGCGGGGTGGGGGAGACCCAGTACTTC
many	TRBV5-4	.	TRBJ2-2	CASSLEQGNGELFF	TGTGCCAGCAGCTTGGAACAGGGTAACGGGGAGCTGTTTTTT
many	TRBV20-1	TRBD2	TRBJ2-2	CSATNSGRKTGELFF	TGCAGTGCTACCAATAGCGGGAGAAAGACCGGGGAGCTGTTTTTT
.	TRBV19	.	TRBJ1-3	CASSITGHSGNTIYF	TGTGCCAGTAGTATTACAGGCCACTCTGGAAACACCATATATTTT
many	TRBV10-3	TRBD2	TRBJ2-1	CAISAAGTSYNEQFF	TGTGCCATCAGTGCGGCCGGGACTAGCTACAATGAGCAGTTCTTC
few	TRBV28	.	TRBJ2-6	CASSLLPSGANVLTF	TGTGCCAGCAGTTTATTACCCTCTGGGGCCAACGTCCTGACTTTC
many	TRBV12-3/TRBV12-4	TRBD1	TRBJ2-7	CASSPDRGGYEQYF	TGTGCCAGCAGTCCAGACAGGGGGGGCTACGAGCAGTACTTC
.	TRBV7-2	TRBD1	TRBJ2-1	CTSSQEQGALDNERFF	TGTACCAGCAGCCAGGAACAGGGGGCGCTGGACAATGAGCGGTTCTTC
few	TRBV28	.	TRBJ2-7	CASSTTGTSYEQYF	TGTGCCAGCAGTACGACCGGGACTTCCTACGAGCAGTACTTC
many	TRBV28	TRBD1	TRBJ2-7	CASSPMTGDEQYF	TGTGCCAGCAGTCCTATGACAGGGGATGAGCAGTACTTC
.	TRBV2	TRBD2	TRBJ2-3	CASSWGLAGFDTQYF	TGTGCCAGCAGCTGGGGACTAGCGGGATTTGATACGCAGTATTTT
many	TRBV11-2	.	TRBJ2-7	CASSPLIYEQYF	TGTGCCAGCAGCCCCCTAATCTACGAGCAGTACTTC
many	TRBV30	.	TRBJ2-3	CACHLSGGADTQYF	TGTGCCTGTCACTTATCCGGAGGGGCAGATACGCAGTATTTT
few	TRBV30	.	TRBJ2-3	CAWSVSAGGWADTQYF	TGTGCCTGGAGTGTATCCGCCGGGGGCTGGGCAGATACGCAGTATTTT
many	TRBV14	TRBD1	TRBJ1-4	CASSPQGATNEKLFF	TGTGCCAGCAGCCCACAGGGGGCCACTAATGAAAAACTGTTTTTT